This T cell receptor (beta chain) originates from a study of OX40 agonist ivuxolimab in advanced cancers. Broader study findings: Researchers did not establish what antigens the expanded peripheral T cells target.

Germline CDR1 MNHNS, CDR2 SASEGT. This CDR3 has 13 residues. Trimming shortened V by 5 bases and J by 7 bases, and 13 bases separated the two germline ends. Autoimmune disease history or systemic immunosuppression meant exclusion. Generated by immunoSEQ multiplex PCR, the TCRdb table keeps only in-frame clones and is missing some. Among 65,000 to 80,000 clones, approximately 90% were seen once, and the ten largest hold approximately 0.99%. Concerning this clone: The antigen remains undetermined.

The TCR comes from an adult with an advanced solid tumor such as melanoma, head and neck, liver or kidney cancer. The chain combines TRBV6-1 with TRBJ2-3; no clear D. The starting material was CD4+ or CD8+ T cells sorted from blood, obtained in a trial of the OX40 agonist ivuxolimab. CDR3 loop: CASSRLLKNTQYF. The DNA of the CDR3 is TGTGCCAGCAGTAGACTTCTAAAGAATACGCAGTATTTT.